A selection of T cell receptor beta chains follows, all from one sample in a study of cytomegalovirus exposure and HLA in healthy donors. Using immunoSEQ multiplex PCR, the repertoire was profiled, and TCRdb retains in-frame clones only, with some absent. In all, the sample yields approximately 68,000 clones. Sequencing was carried out using PBMCs. Receptors originate from a female donor in good health and CMV-seropositive. The CDR3 runs from the conserved cysteine through the conserved F or W. D genes are given only for firm matches.

d_gene,j_gene,v_gene,CDR3aa,CDR3nt
TRBD2,TRBJ2-2,TRBV19,CASSPLAGLNTGELFF,TGTGCCAGTAGTCCTCTAGCGGGGCTGAACACCGGGGAGCTGTTTTTT
.,TRBJ2-3,TRBV5-1,CASSYGGGITDTQYF,TGCGCCAGCAGCTATGGGGGCGGAATCACAGATACGCAGTATTTT
.,TRBJ2-4,TRBV7-9,CASSLGQGENIQYF,TGTGCCAGCAGCTTGGGGCAAGGGGAAAACATTCAGTACTTC
TRBD1,TRBJ1-1,TRBV5-6,CASSFGTGATEAFF,TGTGCCAGCAGCTTCGGGACAGGGGCAACTGAAGCTTTCTTT
TRBD1,TRBJ2-1,TRBV5-1,CASSSEGGHLGNEQFF,TGCGCCAGCAGTTCGGAAGGGGGCCATCTGGGGAATGAGCAGTTCTTC
.,TRBJ2-6,TRBV25-1,CASGRSSGANVLTF,TGTGCCAGCGGCAGATCCTCTGGGGCCAACGTCCTGACTTTC
TRBD1,TRBJ2-3,TRBV7-9,CASSRTGTGPTDTQYF,TGTGCCAGCAGTCGGACCGGGACAGGCCCCACAGATACGCAGTATTTT
.,TRBJ2-7,TRBV19,CASSIAPGSSYEQYF,TGTGCCAGTAGTATAGCCCCGGGAAGCTCCTACGAGCAGTACTTC
.,TRBJ1-4,TRBV6-1,CASSLNEKLFF,TGTGCCAGCAGTCTAAATGAAAAACTGTTTTTT
TRBD1,TRBJ2-7,TRBV13,CASSTLGTGSHEQYF,TGTGCCAGCAGCACCCTCGGGACAGGGAGTCACGAGCAGTACTTC
.,TRBJ2-5,TRBV4-3,CASSQGARGIEETQYF,TGCGCCAGCAGCCAAGGGGCCAGGGGAATAGAAGAGACCCAGTACTTC
.,TRBJ1-2,TRBV15,CATSRAGVGYGYTF,TGTGCCACCAGCAGAGCAGGGGTAGGGTATGGCTACACCTTC
TRBD1,TRBJ2-1,TRBV10-3,CAISDPGQGSNEQFF,TGTGCCATCAGTGATCCGGGACAGGGGTCGAATGAGCAGTTCTTC
TRBD1,TRBJ1-4,TRBV25-1,CASRTGVNEKLFF,TGTGCCAGCCGGACAGGGGTTAATGAAAAACTGTTTTTT
.,TRBJ2-1,TRBV5-6,CASSLVAEQFF,TGTGCCAGCAGCTTGGTGGCAGAGCAGTTCTTC
.,TRBJ1-1,TRBV2,CASTLTVNTEAFF,TGTGCCAGCACCCTCACAGTGAACACTGAAGCTTTCTTT
.,TRBJ2-7,TRBV7-6,CASSRRRDNSYEQYF,TGTGCCAGCAGCCGTCGCCGGGACAACTCCTACGAGCAGTACTTC
TRBD1,TRBJ1-1,TRBV5-4,CASWQGVEAFF,TGTGCCAGCTGGCAGGGGGTTGAAGCTTTCTTT
.,TRBJ1-4,TRBV18,CASSVGVSDEKLFF,TGTGCCAGCTCAGTCGGGGTTTCGGATGAAAAACTGTTTTTT
TRBD1,TRBJ2-3,TRBV5-6,CASSFGTGGLDTQYF,TGTGCCAGCAGCTTCGGGACAGGGGGCCTAGATACGCAGTATTTT
TRBD1,TRBJ2-7,TRBV28,CASSRSGTGANEQYF,TGTGCCAGCAGCCGATCCGGGACAGGGGCTAACGAGCAGTACTTC
.,TRBJ1-1,TRBV7-2,CASSSRGPQPNTEAFF,TGTGCCAGCAGCTCCCGAGGGCCCCAGCCGAACACTGAAGCTTTCTTT
.,TRBJ1-2,TRBV29-1,CSVEQGPYGYTF,TGCAGCGTTGAACAGGGTCCCTATGGCTACACCTTC
TRBD2,TRBJ2-1,TRBV18,CASLLAGASDYNEQFF,TGTGCCAGCTTACTAGCGGGAGCCTCCGATTACAATGAGCAGTTCTTC
TRBD2,TRBJ2-7,TRBV27,CATAGLAAYEQYF,TGTGCCACCGCGGGACTAGCGGCCTACGAGCAGTACTTC
.,TRBJ1-3,TRBV5-6,CASSLVGHSGNTIYF,TGTGCCAGCAGCTTGGTCGGACACTCTGGAAACACCATATATTTT
TRBD1,TRBJ1-1,TRBV5-8,CASSLGTAQSFATEAFF,TGTGCCAGCAGCCTAGGGACAGCTCAATCGTTCGCCACTGAAGCTTTCTTT
.,TRBJ2-7,TRBV9,CASSVVAGGYEQYF,TGTGCCAGCAGCGTAGTGGCCGGCGGCTACGAGCAGTACTTC
TRBD1,TRBJ1-1,TRBV4-2,CASSQPWTGRTEAFF,TGTGCCAGCAGCCAACCCTGGACAGGGAGAACTGAAGCTTTCTTT
.,TRBJ2-7,TRBV9,CASSASLGGPGSYEQYF,TGTGCCAGCAGCGCATCGTTGGGGGGGCCAGGATCCTACGAGCAGTACTTC
.,TRBJ1-1,TRBV30,CAWKALVNTEAFF,TGTGCCTGGAAAGCATTGGTGAACACTGAAGCTTTCTTT
.,TRBJ2-7,TRBV28,CASSSTYEQYF,TGTGCCAGCAGTTCCACCTACGAGCAGTACTTC